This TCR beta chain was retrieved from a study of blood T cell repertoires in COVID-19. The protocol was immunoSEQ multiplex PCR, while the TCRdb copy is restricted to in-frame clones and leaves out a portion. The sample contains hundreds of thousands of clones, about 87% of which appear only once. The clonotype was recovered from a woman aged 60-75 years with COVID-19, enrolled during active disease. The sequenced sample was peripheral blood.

CDR3 sequence reads: CASSFPTEGSRTNEKLFF. For the CDR3, the DNA is TGTGCCAGCAGTTTTCCTACGGAGGGGAGTCGGACTAATGAAAAACTGTTTTTT. The chain is built from TRBV28 and TRBJ1-4; D may be TRBD1 (5 bases). In germline, CDR1 is MDHEN, CDR2 SYDVKM. This CDR3 is 18 amino acids long. The V and J ends lost 3 bases and 2 bases respectively, with 19 bases between them.